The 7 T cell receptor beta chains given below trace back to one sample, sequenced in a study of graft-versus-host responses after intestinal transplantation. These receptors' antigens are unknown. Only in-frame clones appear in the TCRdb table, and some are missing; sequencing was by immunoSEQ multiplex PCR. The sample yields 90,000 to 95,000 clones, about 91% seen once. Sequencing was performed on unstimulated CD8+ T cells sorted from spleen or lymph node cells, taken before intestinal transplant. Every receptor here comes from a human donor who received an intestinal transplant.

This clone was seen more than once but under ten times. The CDR3 bases are TGTGCCACCAGCAGAGATTTAGGGGGCAATGAAAAACTGTTTTTT. It is translated as CATSRDLGGNEKLFF. V and J are TRBV15 and TRBJ1-4, with 7 bases matching TRBD1. The length of the CDR3 is 15 residues. Germline V gene data show CDR1 as LNHNV and CDR2 as YYDKDF (reference sequence). Unmatched junction bases numbered 3, after V lost 0 bases and J lost 5 bases.

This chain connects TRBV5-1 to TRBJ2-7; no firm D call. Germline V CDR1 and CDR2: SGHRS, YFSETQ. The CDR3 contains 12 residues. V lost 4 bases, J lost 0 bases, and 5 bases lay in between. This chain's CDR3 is CASSQDSYEQYF. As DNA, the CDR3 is TGCGCCAGCAGCCAGGACTCCTACGAGCAGTACTTC.

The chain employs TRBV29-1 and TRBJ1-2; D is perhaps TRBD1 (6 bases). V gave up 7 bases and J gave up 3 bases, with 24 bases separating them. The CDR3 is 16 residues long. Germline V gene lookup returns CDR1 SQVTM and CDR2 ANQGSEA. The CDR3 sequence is CSALTDRYSADYGYTF. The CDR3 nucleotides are TGCAGCGCGCTGACCGACAGGTACTCGGCCGACTATGGCTACACCTTC.

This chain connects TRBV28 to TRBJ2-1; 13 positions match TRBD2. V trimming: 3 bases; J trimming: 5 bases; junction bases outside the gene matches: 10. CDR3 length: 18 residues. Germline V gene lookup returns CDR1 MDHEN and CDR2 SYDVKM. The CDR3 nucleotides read TGTGCCAGCAGTTTCCCCCGGACTAGCGGGAGTGATGACAATGAGCAGTTCTTC. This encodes CASSFPRTSGSDDNEQFF. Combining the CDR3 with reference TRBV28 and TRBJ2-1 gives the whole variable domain DVKVTQSSRYLVKRTGEKVFLECVQDMDHENMFWYRQDPGLGLRLIYFSYDVKMKEKGDIPEGYSVSREKKERFSLILESASTNQTSMYLCASSFPRTSGSDDNEQFFGPGTRLTVL.

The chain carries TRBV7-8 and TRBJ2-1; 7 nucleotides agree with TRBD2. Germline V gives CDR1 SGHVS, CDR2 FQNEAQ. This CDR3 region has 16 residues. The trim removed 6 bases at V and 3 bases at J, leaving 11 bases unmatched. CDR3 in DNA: TGTGCCAGCAGAATGTCTAGCGGCCTGGGCTACAATGAGCAGTTCTTC. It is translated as CASRMSSGLGYNEQFF. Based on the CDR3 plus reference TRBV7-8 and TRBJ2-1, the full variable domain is GAGVSQSPRYKVAKRGQDVALRCDPISGHVSLFWYQQALGQGPEFLTYFQNEAQLDKSGLPSDRFFAERPEGSVSTLKIQRTQQEDSAVYLCASRMSSGLGYNEQFFGPGTRLTVL.

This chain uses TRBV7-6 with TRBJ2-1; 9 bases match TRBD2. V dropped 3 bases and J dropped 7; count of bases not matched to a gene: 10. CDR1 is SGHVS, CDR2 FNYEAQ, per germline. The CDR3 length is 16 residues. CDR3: CASSLGAGGPNNEQFF. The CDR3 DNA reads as TGTGCCAGCAGCTTGGGGGCGGGGGGGCCCAATAATGAGCAGTTCTTC.

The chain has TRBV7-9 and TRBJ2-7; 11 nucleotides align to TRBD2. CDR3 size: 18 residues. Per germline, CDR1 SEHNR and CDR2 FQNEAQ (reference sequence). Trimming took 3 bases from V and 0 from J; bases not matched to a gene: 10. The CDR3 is CASSFPTQTSGSSYEQYF. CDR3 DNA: TGTGCCAGCAGCTTCCCAACCCAAACTAGCGGGAGCTCCTACGAGCAGTACTTC.